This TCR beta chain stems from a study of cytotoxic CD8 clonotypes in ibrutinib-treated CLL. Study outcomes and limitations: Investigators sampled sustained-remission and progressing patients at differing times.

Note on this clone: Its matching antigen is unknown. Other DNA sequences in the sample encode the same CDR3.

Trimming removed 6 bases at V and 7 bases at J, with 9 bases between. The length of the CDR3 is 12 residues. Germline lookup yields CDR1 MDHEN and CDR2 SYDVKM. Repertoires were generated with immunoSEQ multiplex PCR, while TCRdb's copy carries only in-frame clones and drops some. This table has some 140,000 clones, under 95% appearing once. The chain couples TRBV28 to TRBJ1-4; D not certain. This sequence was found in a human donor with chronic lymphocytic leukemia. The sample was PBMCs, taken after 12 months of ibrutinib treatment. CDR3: CASSLKGEKLFF. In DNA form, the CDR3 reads TGTGCCAGCAGCCTTAAGGGTGAAAAACTGTTTTTT.